These T cell receptor beta chains were read from a single sample in a study of identical twins. One entry per CDR3 protein results from TCRdb running MiXCR on the 5' RACE reads. The sample records 450,000 or so distinct CDR3 sequences, approximately 15% being singletons. In addition, the sample was reused for a study of yellow fever vaccine responses in identical twins.

Material: CD4+ T cells sorted from blood. The origin of the receptors is a woman under 30 in good health. Each CDR3 is given with its conserved first and last residue. The order of the fields is J gene, V gene, clone size, D gene, CDR3 DNA, CDR3 protein. The D gene is left open where the match is weak. The size of a clone is reported for some rows only, either as once, few or many, or as a class for expanded clones.

j_gene: TRBJ2-3
v_gene: TRBV10-3
abundance: few
d_gene: TRBD1
CDR3nt: TGTGCCATCAATTCGGGACAGCCTCGTGATACGCAGTATTTT
CDR3aa: CAINSGQPRDTQYF

j_gene: TRBJ2-5
v_gene: TRBV5-1
abundance: few
d_gene: .
CDR3nt: TGCGCCAGCAGCTTCCAGCGGCCGTACCAAGAGACCCAGTACTTC
CDR3aa: CASSFQRPYQETQYF

j_gene: TRBJ2-2
v_gene: TRBV10-3
abundance: few
d_gene: .
CDR3nt: TGTGCCATCAGTGAACAGACAGGGAGGGTGTTTTTT
CDR3aa: CAISEQTGRVFF

j_gene: TRBJ2-5
v_gene: TRBV10-2
abundance: .
d_gene: TRBD2
CDR3nt: TGCGTCAGCAGTGATCTTATCGGAGTAGCGGGAGAAGAGACCCAGTACTTC
CDR3aa: CVSSDLIGVAGEETQYF

j_gene: TRBJ2-3
v_gene: TRBV12-3/TRBV12-4
abundance: few
d_gene: .
CDR3nt: TGTGCCAGCAGCCCCTCCGCAGCTCCAGCAACAGATACGCAGTATTTT
CDR3aa: CASSPSAAPATDTQYF

j_gene: TRBJ2-3
v_gene: TRBV7-2
abundance: .
d_gene: TRBD2
CDR3nt: TGTGCCAGCAGCTTAGAGCCTAGCGGGGGTTCCGCAGATACGCAGTATTTT
CDR3aa: CASSLEPSGGSADTQYF

j_gene: TRBJ2-3
v_gene: TRBV7-2
abundance: .
d_gene: TRBD1
CDR3nt: TGTGCCAGCAGCTTCTGGGACAGGGGAGGAAGTACAGATACGCAGTATTTT
CDR3aa: CASSFWDRGGSTDTQYF

j_gene: TRBJ2-1
v_gene: TRBV12-3/TRBV12-4
abundance: .
d_gene: TRBD1
CDR3nt: TGTGCCAGCAGTTCGACAGGGAGAAACAATGAGCAGTTCTTC
CDR3aa: CASSSTGRNNEQFF

j_gene: TRBJ2-7
v_gene: TRBV5-6
abundance: .
d_gene: .
CDR3nt: TGTGCCAGCAGCCCGGAGGGCCGATCCTGGGGCGAGCAGTACTTC
CDR3aa: CASSPEGRSWGEQYF

j_gene: TRBJ1-2
v_gene: TRBV7-9
abundance: many
d_gene: .
CDR3nt: TGTGCCAGCAGTACGACGGGAGGCTACACCTTC
CDR3aa: CASSTTGGYTF

j_gene: TRBJ2-1
v_gene: TRBV20-1
abundance: .
d_gene: TRBD2
CDR3nt: TGCAGTGCTAGAGATTGGTCTAGCGGATTGAGCTCCTACAATGAGCAGTTCTTC
CDR3aa: CSARDWSSGLSSYNEQFF

j_gene: TRBJ2-1
v_gene: TRBV12-3/TRBV12-4
abundance: few
d_gene: .
CDR3nt: TGTGCCAGCAGTTTATCACAGTTTTTTTACAATGAGCAGTTCTTC
CDR3aa: CASSLSQFFYNEQFF

j_gene: TRBJ2-1
v_gene: TRBV5-1
abundance: many
d_gene: .
CDR3nt: TGCGCCAGCAGCTTGAAGTCGGTCGCGAGTAATGAGCAGTTCTTC
CDR3aa: CASSLKSVASNEQFF

j_gene: TRBJ2-3
v_gene: TRBV11-2
abundance: once
d_gene: .
CDR3nt: TGTGCCAGCAGCCCCCGTCCAGGGGCAACCACAGATACGCAGTATTTT
CDR3aa: CASSPRPGATTDTQYF

j_gene: TRBJ2-1
v_gene: TRBV7-3
abundance: .
d_gene: .
CDR3nt: TGTGCCAGCAGCACCAAGGTCGGGCGAGTGAATGAGCAGTTCTTC
CDR3aa: CASSTKVGRVNEQFF